This TCR beta chain was recorded in a study of T-cell memory formation after mild COVID-19. The CDR3 runs to 12 residues. From germline, CDR1 is MRHNA and CDR2 SNTAGT. With regard to this clonotype: One junction end does not reproduce the germline sequence, and a read error may be involved.

One entry per CDR3 protein, called by TCRdb with MiXCR from the 5' RACE reads. The sample includes about 110,000 distinct CDR3 sequences, about 17% seen only once; the top ten take 25% to 30%. The sequence derives from an adult woman who had mild COVID-19 (a few samples of this study predate the infection). Cell type and time point are not known. Sequenced sample: PBMCs or a T cell subset sorted from them (not recorded which). The chain is built from TRBV6-4 and TRBJ2-7; D unclear. The CDR3 reads CASSDFGYEQYF. CDR3 bases: TGTGCCAGCAGCGACTTCGGCTACGAGCAGTACTTC.